This passage covers 8 T cell receptor beta chains from one sample sequenced in a study of cytomegalovirus exposure and HLA in healthy donors. PCR used 60 Vbeta primers and 13 Jbeta primers. Assay: immunoSEQ multiplex PCR; the TCRdb copy retains only in-frame clones and omits some. Found here are some 76,000 clones; the top ten clones hold 4.5% to 5%. Input material: PBMCs. These receptors were taken from a man aged 35-49 years in good health and CMV-seronegative.

The chain links TRBV2 to TRBJ1-5; D call uncertain. The V end was cut by 5 bases, the J end by 0 bases, with 20 bases between. The CDR3 is made up of 18 amino acids. Germline V gene sequence: CDR1 SNHLY, CDR2 FYNNEI. CDR3 region: CASSLIPTRSSSNQPQHF. The CDR3 coding sequence is TGTGCCAGCAGTTTGATCCCCACACGGAGCTCTAGCAATCAGCCCCAGCATTTT.

This chain links TRBV30 with TRBJ1-2; weak D call: TRBD1 (6 bases). CDR1 is GTSNPN and CDR2 is SVGIG in the germline V gene (reference sequence). The CDR3 length is 15 residues. V dropped 5 bases and J dropped 6 bases, with 22 bases sitting between them. The CDR3 protein is CAWEALGQYIHGYTF. CDR3 DNA sequence: TGTGCCTGGGAAGCCTTGGGACAATACATCCATGGCTACACCTTC.

J is TRBJ2-5 and V is TRBV19, with 11 bases aligning to TRBD2. V was clipped by 11 bases and J by 4 bases; unmatched bases: 3. Per the germline V gene, CDR1 is LNHDA and CDR2 is SQIVND (reference sequence). The CDR3 is 12 amino acids. The CDR3 loop reads CASGTSGETQYF. The CDR3 DNA reads as TGTGCCTCCGGGACTAGCGGAGAGACCCAGTACTTC.

The chain couples TRBV9 to TRBJ2-2; no definite D call. V shed 0 bases and J shed 5 bases, with 8 bases lying between them. In germline, CDR1 is SGDLS, CDR2 YYNGEE. The CDR3 length is 14 residues. In nucleotides, the CDR3 is TGTGCCAGCAGCGTAGCGCACTTAACCGGGGAGCTGTTTTTT. Amino acids: CASSVAHLTGELFF.

This CDR3 is CASSRQIGGTEAFF. CDR3 nucleotide sequence: TGTGCCAGCTCGCGTCAAATCGGGGGGACTGAAGCTTTCTTT. The rearrangement uses TRBV18 and TRBJ1-1; D is perhaps TRBD1 (5 bases). Germline V lookup: CDR1 KGHSH, CDR2 LQKENI. Trimming took 6 bases from V and 5 from J, leaving 16 bases between them. CDR3 length: 14 residues.

This chain links TRBV5-1 with TRBJ1-1; D is unresolved. The CDR3 sequence is 14 residues long. CDR1 is SGHRS, CDR2 YFSETQ, per germline. V gave up 4 bases and J gave up 0 bases, with 10 bases separating them. The CDR3 DNA follows: TGCGCCAGCAGCGTTGGAGGGTTGAACACTGAAGCTTTCTTT. Translating it yields CASSVGGLNTEAFF. Full variable domain (outside the CDR3, taken from reference TRBV5-1 and TRBJ1-1): KAGVTQTPRYLIKTRGQQVTLSCSPISGHRSVSWYQQTPGQGLQFLFEYFSETQRNKGNFPGRFSGRQFSNSRSEMNVSTLELGDSALYLCASSVGGLNTEAFFGQGTRLTVV.

V and J are TRBV6-5 and TRBJ1-1; D remains ambiguous. V dropped 0 bases and J dropped 4 bases, with 15 bases sitting between them. The germline gives CDR1 MNHEY, CDR2 SVGAGI. The CDR3 sequence is 16 residues long. CDR3 region: CASSYSKARGGTEAFF. Here the CDR3 DNA reads TGTGCCAGCAGTTACTCGAAGGCCCGAGGCGGCACTGAAGCTTTCTTT.

Worth noting for this clone: A read error may account for a junction end that differs from germline. This chain joins TRBV27 and TRBJ2-5, with 7 bases lining up with TRBD1. The CDR3 is 15 residues long. CDR1 is MNHEY and CDR2 is SMNVEV in the germline V gene (reference sequence). In DNA, the CDR3 is TGTGCCAGCAGTCCATCTTATCCGGGGACAGCAGCAGGGAACTTC. This encodes CASSPSYPGTAAGNF.